This TCR beta chain was sequenced for a study of blood T cell repertoires in COVID-19. For the study at large: Nucleic acid was either cDNA or gDNA, and it came from T cells, B-cell-depleted T cells, or PBMCs.

Generated by immunoSEQ multiplex PCR, the TCRdb table keeps only in-frame clones and is missing some. The top ten clones hold about 1.5% of a sample with about 430,000 clones, roughly 84% of them seen once. Germline assignment: CDR1 MNHEY and CDR2 SVGAGI. This CDR3 has 15 amino acids. With 6 bases clipped from V and 7 bases from J, the junction kept 12 bases outside the gene matches. The V gene is TRBV6-5, the J gene TRBJ2-5, with TRBD1 matching 9 bases. The sequenced sample was PBMCs or T cells enriched from blood (not recorded which). This TCR was recovered from a woman aged 18-29 years who had been exposed to COVID-19. The CDR3: CASRPPGQGGGTQYF. In DNA, the CDR3 is TGTGCCAGCAGACCCCCGGGACAGGGTGGGGGGACCCAGTACTTC.